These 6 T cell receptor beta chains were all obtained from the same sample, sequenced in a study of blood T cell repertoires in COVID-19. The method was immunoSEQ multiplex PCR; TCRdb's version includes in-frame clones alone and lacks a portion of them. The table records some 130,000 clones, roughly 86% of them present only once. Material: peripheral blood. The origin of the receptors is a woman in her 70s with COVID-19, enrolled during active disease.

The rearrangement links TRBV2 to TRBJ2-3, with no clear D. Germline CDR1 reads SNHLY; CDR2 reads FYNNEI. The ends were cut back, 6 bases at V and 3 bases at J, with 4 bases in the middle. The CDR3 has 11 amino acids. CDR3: CASSQTDTQYF. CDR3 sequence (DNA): TGTGCCAGCAGCCAGACAGATACGCAGTATTTT.

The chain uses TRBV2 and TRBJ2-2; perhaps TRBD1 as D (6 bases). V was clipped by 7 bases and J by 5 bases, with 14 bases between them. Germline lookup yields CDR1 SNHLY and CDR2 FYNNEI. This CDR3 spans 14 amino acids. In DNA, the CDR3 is TGTGCCAGCACCGAAGACAGGTTGACCGGGGAGCTGTTTTTT. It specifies CASTEDRLTGELFF.

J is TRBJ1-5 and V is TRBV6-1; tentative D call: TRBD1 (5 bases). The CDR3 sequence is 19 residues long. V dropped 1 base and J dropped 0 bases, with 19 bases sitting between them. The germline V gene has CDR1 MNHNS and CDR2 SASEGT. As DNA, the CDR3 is TGTGCCAGCAGTGAAGTGGTGAGCCGGGGGTTTTATAGCAATCAGCCCCAGCATTTT. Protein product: CASSEVVSRGFYSNQPQHF.

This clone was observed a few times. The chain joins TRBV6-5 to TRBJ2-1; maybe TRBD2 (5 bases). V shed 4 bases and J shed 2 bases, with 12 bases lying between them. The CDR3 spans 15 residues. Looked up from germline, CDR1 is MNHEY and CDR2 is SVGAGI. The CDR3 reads CASSSTRLPYNEQFF. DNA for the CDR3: TGTGCCAGCAGTTCTACTAGGCTACCCTACAATGAGCAGTTCTTC.

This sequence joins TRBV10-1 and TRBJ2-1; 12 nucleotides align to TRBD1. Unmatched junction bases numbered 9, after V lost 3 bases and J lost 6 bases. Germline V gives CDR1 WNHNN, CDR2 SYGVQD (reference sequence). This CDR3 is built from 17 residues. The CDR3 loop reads CASSEPSGQGAGNEQFF. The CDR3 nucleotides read TGCGCCAGCAGTGAACCTTCGGGACAGGGGGCGGGCAATGAGCAGTTCTTC.

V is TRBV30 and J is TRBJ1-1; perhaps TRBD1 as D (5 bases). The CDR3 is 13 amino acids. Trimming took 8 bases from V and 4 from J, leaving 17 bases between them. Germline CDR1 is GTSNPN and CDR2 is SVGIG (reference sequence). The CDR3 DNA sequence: TGTGCCCGCAGCGCAAGGGGTTTCACTGAAGCTTTCTTT. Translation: CARSARGFTEAFF. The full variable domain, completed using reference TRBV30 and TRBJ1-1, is SQTIHQWPATLVQPVGSPLSLECTVEGTSNPNLYWYRQAAGRGLQLLFYSVGIGQISSEVPQNLSASRPQDRQFILSSKKLLLSDSGFYLCARSARGFTEAFFGQGTRLTVV.